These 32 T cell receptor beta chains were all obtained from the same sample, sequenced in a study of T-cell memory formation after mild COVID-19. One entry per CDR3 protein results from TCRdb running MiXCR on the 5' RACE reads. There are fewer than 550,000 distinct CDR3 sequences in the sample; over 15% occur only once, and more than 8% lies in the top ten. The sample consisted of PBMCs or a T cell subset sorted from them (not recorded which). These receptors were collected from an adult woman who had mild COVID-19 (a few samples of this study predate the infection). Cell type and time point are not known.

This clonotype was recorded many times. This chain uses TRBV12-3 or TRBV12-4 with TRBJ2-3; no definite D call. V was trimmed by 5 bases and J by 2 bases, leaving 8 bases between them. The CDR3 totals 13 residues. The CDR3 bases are TGTGCCAGCAGTCTCGCGAACACAGATACGCAGTATTTT. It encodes CASSLANTDTQYF.

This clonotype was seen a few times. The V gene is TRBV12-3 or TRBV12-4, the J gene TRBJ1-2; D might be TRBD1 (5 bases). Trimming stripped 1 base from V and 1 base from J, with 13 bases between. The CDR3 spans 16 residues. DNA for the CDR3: TGTGCCAGCAGTTTAGGGCTGGGGGTCCATAACTATGGCTACACCTTC. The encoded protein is CASSLGLGVHNYGYTF.

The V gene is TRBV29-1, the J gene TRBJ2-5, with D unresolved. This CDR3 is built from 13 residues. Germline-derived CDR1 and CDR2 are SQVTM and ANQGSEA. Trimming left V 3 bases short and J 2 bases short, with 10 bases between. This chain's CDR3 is CSVDTSLQETQYF. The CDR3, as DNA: TGCAGCGTTGATACCTCCCTACAAGAGACCCAGTACTTC.

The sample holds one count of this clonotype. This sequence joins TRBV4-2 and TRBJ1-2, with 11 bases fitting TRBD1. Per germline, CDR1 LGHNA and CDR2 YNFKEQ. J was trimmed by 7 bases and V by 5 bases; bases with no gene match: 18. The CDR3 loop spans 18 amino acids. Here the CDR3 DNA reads TGTGCCAGCAGCTCCACGCGGACAGGGGGCGCAGGCAGCTGTGGCTACACCTTC. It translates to CASSSTRTGGAGSCGYTF.

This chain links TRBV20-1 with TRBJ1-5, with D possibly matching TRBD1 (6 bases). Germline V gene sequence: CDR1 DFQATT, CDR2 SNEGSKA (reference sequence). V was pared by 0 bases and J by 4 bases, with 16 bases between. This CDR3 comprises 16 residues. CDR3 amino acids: CSARDSRRGRNQPQHF. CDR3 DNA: TGCAGTGCTAGAGATTCCCGCAGGGGTAGAAATCAGCCCCAGCATTTT.

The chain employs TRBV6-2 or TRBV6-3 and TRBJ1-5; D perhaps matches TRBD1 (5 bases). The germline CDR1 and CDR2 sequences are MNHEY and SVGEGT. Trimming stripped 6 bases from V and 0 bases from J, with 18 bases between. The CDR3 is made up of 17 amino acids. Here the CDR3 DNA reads TGTGCCAGCAGACCTATATGGGGGGACGTTAGCAATCAGCCCCAGCATTTT. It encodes CASRPIWGDVSNQPQHF.

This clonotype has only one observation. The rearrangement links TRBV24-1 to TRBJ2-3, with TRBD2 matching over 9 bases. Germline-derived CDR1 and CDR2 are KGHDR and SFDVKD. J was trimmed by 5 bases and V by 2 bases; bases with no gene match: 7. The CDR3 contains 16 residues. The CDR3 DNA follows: TGTGCCACCAGTGATTATGAACTAGCGGGCAAAGATACGCAGTATTTT. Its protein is CATSDYELAGKDTQYF.

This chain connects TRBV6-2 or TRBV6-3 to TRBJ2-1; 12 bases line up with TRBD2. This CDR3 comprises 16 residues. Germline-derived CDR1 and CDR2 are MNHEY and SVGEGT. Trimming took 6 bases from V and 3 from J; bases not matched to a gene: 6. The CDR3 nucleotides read TGTGCCAGCAGGCTCGGACTAGCGGGACTCTACAATGAGCAGTTCTTC. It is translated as CASRLGLAGLYNEQFF.

Here the CDR3 DNA reads TGTGCCAGCAGACTCGACAGCCGCGTCGGGGATACGCAGTATTTT. It is translated as CASRLDSRVGDTQYF. The rearrangement uses TRBV6-5 and TRBJ2-3, with a possible D match to TRBD1 (5 bases). V was shortened by 6 bases and J by 6 bases, with 19 bases between the two germline ends. The CDR3 contains 15 residues. CDR1 and CDR2 from the germline V gene are MNHEY and SVGAGI.

CDR3 sequence: CASSYPLVYNEQFF. CDR3 in DNA: TGCGCCAGCAGCTACCCACTCGTCTACAATGAGCAGTTCTTC. The chain couples TRBV5-1 to TRBJ2-1; the D is unclear. This CDR3 region has 14 residues. V was pared by 3 bases and J by 3 bases, with 10 bases between. Germline-derived CDR1 and CDR2 are SGHRS and YFSETQ.

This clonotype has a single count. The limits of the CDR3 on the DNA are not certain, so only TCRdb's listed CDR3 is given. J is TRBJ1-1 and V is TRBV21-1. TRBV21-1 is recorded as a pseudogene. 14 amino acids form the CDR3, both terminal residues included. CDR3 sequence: CASIVGGGSTEAFF.

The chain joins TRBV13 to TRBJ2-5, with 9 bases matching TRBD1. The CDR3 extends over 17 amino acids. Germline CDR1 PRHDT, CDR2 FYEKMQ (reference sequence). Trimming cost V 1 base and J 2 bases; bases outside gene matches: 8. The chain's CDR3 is CASSLAPGTGKQETQYF. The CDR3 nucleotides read TGTGCCAGCAGCTTAGCGCCTGGGACAGGGAAACAAGAGACCCAGTACTTC.

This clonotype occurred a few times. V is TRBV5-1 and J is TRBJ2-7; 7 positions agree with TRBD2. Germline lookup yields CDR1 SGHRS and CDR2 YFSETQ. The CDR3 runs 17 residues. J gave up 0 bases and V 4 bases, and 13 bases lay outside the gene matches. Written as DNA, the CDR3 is TGCGCCAGCAGCCTGGGCCCCAGCGGGGTAAGCTCCTACGAGCAGTACTTC. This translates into CASSLGPSGVSSYEQYF.

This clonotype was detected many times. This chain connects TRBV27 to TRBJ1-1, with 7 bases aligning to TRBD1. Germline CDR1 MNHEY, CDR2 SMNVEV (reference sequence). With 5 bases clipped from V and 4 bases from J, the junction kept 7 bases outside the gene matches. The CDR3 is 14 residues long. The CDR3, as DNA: TGTGCCAGCAGTCGATTTCCAGGGGGCACTGAAGCTTTCTTT. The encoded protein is CASSRFPGGTEAFF.

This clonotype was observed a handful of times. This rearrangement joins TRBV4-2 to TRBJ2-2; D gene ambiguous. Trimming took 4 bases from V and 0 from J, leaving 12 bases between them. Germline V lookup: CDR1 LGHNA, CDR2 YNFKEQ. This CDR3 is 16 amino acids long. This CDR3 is CASSPRNEANTGELFF. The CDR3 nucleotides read TGTGCCAGCAGCCCGAGGAACGAAGCGAACACCGGGGAGCTGTTTTTT.

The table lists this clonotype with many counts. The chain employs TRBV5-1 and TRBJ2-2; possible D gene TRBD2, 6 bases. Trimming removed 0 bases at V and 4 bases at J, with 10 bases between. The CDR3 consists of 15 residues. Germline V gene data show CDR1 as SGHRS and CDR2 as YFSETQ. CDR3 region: CASSLGQGGTGELFF. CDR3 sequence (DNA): TGCGCCAGCAGCTTGGGGCAGGGAGGCACCGGGGAGCTGTTTTTT. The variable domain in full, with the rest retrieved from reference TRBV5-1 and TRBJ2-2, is KAGVTQTPRYLIKTRGQQVTLSCSPISGHRSVSWYQQTPGQGLQFLFEYFSETQRNKGNFPGRFSGRQFSNSRSEMNVSTLELGDSALYLCASSLGQGGTGELFFGEGSRLTVL.

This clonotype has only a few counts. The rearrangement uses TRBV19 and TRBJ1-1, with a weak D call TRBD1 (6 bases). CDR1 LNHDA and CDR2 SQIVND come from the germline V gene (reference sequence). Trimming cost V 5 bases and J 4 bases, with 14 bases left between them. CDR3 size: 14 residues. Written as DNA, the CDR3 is TGTGCCAGTAGTGCGATTCAGGGGAGCACTGAAGCTTTCTTT. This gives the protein CASSAIQGSTEAFF. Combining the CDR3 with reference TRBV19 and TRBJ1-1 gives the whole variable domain DGGITQSPKYLFRKEGQNVTLSCEQNLNHDAMYWYRQDPGQGLRLIYYSQIVNDFQKGDIAEGYSVSREKKESFPLTVTSAQKNPTAFYLCASSAIQGSTEAFFGQGTRLTVV.

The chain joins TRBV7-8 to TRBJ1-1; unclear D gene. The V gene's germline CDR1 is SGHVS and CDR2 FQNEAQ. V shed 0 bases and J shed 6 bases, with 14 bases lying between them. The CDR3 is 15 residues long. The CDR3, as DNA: TGTGCCAGCAGCTTAGCTGGTAACCATTATGCTGAAGCTTTCTTT. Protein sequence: CASSLAGNHYAEAFF.

In DNA form, the CDR3 reads TGTGCCAGCAGCTTGGTCGTCACTAGCGGGAGAGGTGGTGAGCAGTTCTTC. The encoded protein is CASSLVVTSGRGGEQFF. The chain employs TRBV5-4 and TRBJ2-1; 11 bases are a match to TRBD2. J gave up 9 bases and V 0 bases, and 11 bases lay outside the gene matches. The CDR3 totals 17 residues. CDR1 and CDR2 from the germline V gene are SGHNT and YYREEE (reference sequence).

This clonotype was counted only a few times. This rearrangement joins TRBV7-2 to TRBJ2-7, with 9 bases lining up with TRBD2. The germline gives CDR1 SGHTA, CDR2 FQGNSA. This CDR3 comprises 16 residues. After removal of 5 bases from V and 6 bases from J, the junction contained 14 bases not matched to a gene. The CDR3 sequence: CASSPQWAGGPSEQYF. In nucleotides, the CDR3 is TGTGCCAGCAGCCCCCAGTGGGCGGGGGGGCCATCCGAGCAGTACTTC.

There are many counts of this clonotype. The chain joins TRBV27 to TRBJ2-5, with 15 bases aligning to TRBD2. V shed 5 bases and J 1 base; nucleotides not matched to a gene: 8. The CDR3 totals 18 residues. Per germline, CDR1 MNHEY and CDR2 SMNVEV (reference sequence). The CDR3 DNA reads TGTGCCAGCAGTAGCACCGGACTAGCGGGAGGGTTCCAAGAGACCCAGTACTTC. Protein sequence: CASSSTGLAGGFQETQYF.

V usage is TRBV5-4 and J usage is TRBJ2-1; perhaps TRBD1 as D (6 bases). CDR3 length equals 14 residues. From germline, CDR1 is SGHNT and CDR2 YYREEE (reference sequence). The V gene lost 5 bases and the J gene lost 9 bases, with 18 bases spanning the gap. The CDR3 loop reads CASRDLRGNGEQFF. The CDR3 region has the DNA TGTGCCAGCAGAGACCTTAGGGGGAACGGTGAGCAGTTCTTC.

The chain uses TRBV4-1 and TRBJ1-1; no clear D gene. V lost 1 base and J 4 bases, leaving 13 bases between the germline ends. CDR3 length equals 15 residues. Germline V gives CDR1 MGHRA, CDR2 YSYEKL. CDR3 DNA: TGCGCCAGCAGCCAAGTAGGAGGGTTGGGCACTGAAGCTTTCTTT. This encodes CASSQVGGLGTEAFF.

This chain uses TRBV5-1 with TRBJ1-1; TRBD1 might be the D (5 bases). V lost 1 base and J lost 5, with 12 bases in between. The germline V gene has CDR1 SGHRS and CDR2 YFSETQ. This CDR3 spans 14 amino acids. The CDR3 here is CASSLWGGETEAFF. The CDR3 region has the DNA TGCGCCAGCAGCTTGTGGGGAGGGGAAACTGAAGCTTTCTTT.

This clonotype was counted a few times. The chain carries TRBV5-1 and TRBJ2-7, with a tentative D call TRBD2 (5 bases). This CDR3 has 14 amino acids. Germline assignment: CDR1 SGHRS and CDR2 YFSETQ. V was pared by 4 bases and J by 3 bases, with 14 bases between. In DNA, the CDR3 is TGCGCCAGCAGCCTCTCGGACGGAGGCTACGAGCAGTACTTC. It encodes CASSLSDGGYEQYF.

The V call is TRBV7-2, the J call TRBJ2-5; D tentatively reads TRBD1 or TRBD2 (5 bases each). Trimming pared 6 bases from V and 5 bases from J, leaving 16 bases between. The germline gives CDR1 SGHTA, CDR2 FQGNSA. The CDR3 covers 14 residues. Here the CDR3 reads CASRAGTAVETQYF. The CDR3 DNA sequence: TGTGCCAGCAGAGCCGGGACGGCGGTGGAGACCCAGTACTTC.

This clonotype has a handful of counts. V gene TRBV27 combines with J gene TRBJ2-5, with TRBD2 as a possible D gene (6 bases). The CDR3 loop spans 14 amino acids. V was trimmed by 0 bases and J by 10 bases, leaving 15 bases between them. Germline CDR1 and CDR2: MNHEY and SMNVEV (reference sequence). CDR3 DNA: TGTGCCAGCAGTTTATCAAGGGGAGGAGTGGACCAGTACTTC. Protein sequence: CASSLSRGGVDQYF.

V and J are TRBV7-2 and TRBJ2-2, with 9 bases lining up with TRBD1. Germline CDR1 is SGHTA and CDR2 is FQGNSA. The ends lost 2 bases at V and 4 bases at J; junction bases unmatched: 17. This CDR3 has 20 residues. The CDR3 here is CASSLKDRGGVAKRTGELFF. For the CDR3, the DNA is TGTGCCAGCAGCTTAAAGGACAGGGGTGGAGTAGCAAAACGCACCGGGGAGCTGTTTTTT.

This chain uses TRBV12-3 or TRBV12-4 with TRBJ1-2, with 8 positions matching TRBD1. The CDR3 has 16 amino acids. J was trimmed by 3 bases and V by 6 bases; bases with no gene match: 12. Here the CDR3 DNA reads TGTGCCAGCAGAGGGACAGGACACGGCCTTGACTATGGCTACACCTTC. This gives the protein CASRGTGHGLDYGYTF.

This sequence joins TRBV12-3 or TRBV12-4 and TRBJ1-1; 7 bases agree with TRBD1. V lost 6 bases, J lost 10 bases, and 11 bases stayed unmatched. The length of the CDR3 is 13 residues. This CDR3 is CASSTGTDDVAFF. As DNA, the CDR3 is TGTGCCAGCAGCACCGGGACAGACGATGTAGCTTTCTTT.

The CDR3 region is CASSSPHRGNYGYTF. Written as DNA, the CDR3 is TGTGCCAGCAGCTCCCCCCACCGGGGAAACTATGGCTACACCTTC. The chain combines TRBV7-2 with TRBJ1-2, with D uncertain. Germline CDR1 is SGHTA and CDR2 is FQGNSA. The CDR3 sequence is 15 residues long. V was trimmed by 4 bases and J by 2 bases, leaving 14 bases between them.

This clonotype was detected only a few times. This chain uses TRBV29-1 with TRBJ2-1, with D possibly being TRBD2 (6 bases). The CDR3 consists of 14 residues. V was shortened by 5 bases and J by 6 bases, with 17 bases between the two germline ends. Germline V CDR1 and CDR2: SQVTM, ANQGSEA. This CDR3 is CSVFPPGRTNEQFF. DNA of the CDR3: TGCAGCGTTTTTCCACCCGGGAGAACCAATGAGCAGTTCTTC.